Below, 20 T cell receptor beta chains from the same sample are listed, as sequenced in a study of OX40 agonist ivuxolimab in advanced cancers. The method behind the library was the immunoSEQ multiplex PCR assay. The table comes from immuneACCESS by way of TCRdb, which keeps in-frame sequences with V and J called. Part of the clones is missing from these tables; in studies checked, under half for an unresolved V gene and the rest for unknown reasons. Present in this sample are 80,000 to 95,000 clones, 91% of which were seen just once. Of the sample, more than 8.5% falls within the top ten clones. Source: CD4+ or CD8+ T cells sorted from blood, taken in a trial of the OX40 agonist ivuxolimab. These receptors all stem from an adult with an advanced solid tumor such as melanoma, head and neck, liver or kidney cancer.

CDR3 region: CASSLSRSPSYNEQFF. CDR3 DNA sequence: TGTGCCAGCAGTTTATCTAGGTCGCCCTCCTACAATGAGCAGTTCTTC. V usage is TRBV6-5 and J usage is TRBJ2-1; D is ambiguous. Looked up from germline, CDR1 is MNHEY and CDR2 is SVGAGI. This CDR3 comprises 16 residues. V was shortened by 4 bases and J by 0 bases, with 13 bases between the two germline ends.

The rearrangement joins TRBV6-1 to TRBJ1-2; D is undetermined. This CDR3 contains 14 residues. The germline V and J ends were trimmed by 7 bases and 3 bases, with 15 bases remaining between them. The germline CDR1 and CDR2 sequences are MNHNS and SASEGT. The CDR3 sequence: CASTPWVEDYGYTF. The CDR3 DNA follows: TGTGCCAGCACCCCTTGGGTGGAGGACTATGGCTACACCTTC.

The V call is TRBV11-3, the J call TRBJ2-5, with no clear D. CDR1 and CDR2 from the germline V gene are SGHNT and YENEEA. Between the trimmed V and J ends, which lost 2 bases and 1 base, there was a span of 8 bases. This CDR3 has 14 amino acids. The CDR3 loop is CASSLFAGQETQYF. The CDR3 DNA reads as TGTGCCAGCAGCTTATTCGCAGGCCAAGAGACCCAGTACTTC.

The rearrangement uses TRBV27 and TRBJ2-4; 7 bases match TRBD2. The J segment lost 6 bases and the V segment lost 1 base, leaving 6 bases of the junction unmatched. The germline gives CDR1 MNHEY, CDR2 SMNVEV (reference sequence). The CDR3 runs to 15 residues. CDR3 sequence (DNA): TGTGCCAGCAGTTTATTTCCTAGCGGACGAAACATTCAGTACTTC. This encodes CASSLFPSGRNIQYF.

The CDR3 DNA follows: TGTGCCAGCAGCCCGGGACAGGGGGCTGCAGATACGCAGTATTTT. The encoded protein is CASSPGQGAADTQYF. The rearrangement joins TRBV9 to TRBJ2-3, with 12 bases matching TRBD1. Looked up from germline, CDR1 is SGDLS and CDR2 is YYNGEE. The J segment lost 4 bases and the V segment lost 4 bases, leaving 4 bases of the junction unmatched. The CDR3 extends over 15 amino acids.

The chain recombines TRBV7-6 with TRBJ2-3; weak D call: TRBD1 (7 bases). V was trimmed by 3 bases and J by 6 bases, leaving 13 bases between them. The CDR3 length is 14 residues. Germline lookup yields CDR1 SGHVS and CDR2 FNYEAQ. Here the CDR3 DNA reads TGTGCCAGCAGCTTCAGGGGGGAAGGGGATACGCAGTATTTT. This translates into CASSFRGEGDTQYF.

V is TRBV27 and J is TRBJ2-7; D could derive from TRBD1 or TRBD2 (6 bases each). Deletions cut 0 bases from V and 4 bases from J, with 13 bases between. Germline assignment: CDR1 MNHEY and CDR2 SMNVEV (reference sequence). The CDR3 runs to 15 residues. DNA for the CDR3: TGTGCCAGCAGTTTATCATCCGGGGGCCTATACGAGCAGTACTTC. As protein: CASSLSSGGLYEQYF.

The chain links TRBV30 to TRBJ2-3; the D gene is possibly TRBD1 (6 bases). The ends were cut back, 0 bases at V and 1 base at J, with 14 bases in the middle. CDR3 length equals 16 residues. Germline CDR1 is GTSNPN and CDR2 is SVGIG (reference sequence). CDR3 region: CAWSVPSRTGTDTQYF. The CDR3 nucleotides read TGTGCCTGGAGTGTACCCTCCCGGACAGGCACAGATACGCAGTATTTT.

This chain links TRBV30 with TRBJ2-5; 9 bases fit TRBD2. V lost 4 bases to trimming and J lost 5 bases; unmatched junction nucleotides: 5. This CDR3 has 13 residues. From germline, CDR1 is GTSNPN and CDR2 SVGIG (reference sequence). The CDR3 nucleotides are TGTGCCTGGAAGACTAGCGGATCCGAGACCCAGTACTTC. Amino acid sequence: CAWKTSGSETQYF.

V and J are TRBV4-1 and TRBJ2-5; TRBD2 might be the D (6 bases). Between the trimmed V and J ends, which lost 0 bases and 5 bases, there was a span of 13 bases. The CDR3 runs 15 residues. In germline, CDR1 is MGHRA, CDR2 YSYEKL. The CDR3: CASSQDPTSWETQYF. CDR3 DNA sequence: TGCGCCAGCAGCCAAGACCCAACTAGCTGGGAGACCCAGTACTTC.

V and J are TRBV5-5 and TRBJ1-1; D remains unclear. This CDR3 has 13 residues. Trimming cost V 4 bases and J 0 bases, with 7 bases left between them. Per the germline V gene, CDR1 is SGHKS and CDR2 is YYEKEE (reference sequence). CDR3 bases: TGTGCCAGCAGCCCAGTAATGAACACTGAAGCTTTCTTT. It translates to CASSPVMNTEAFF.

CDR3 in amino acids: CASSEYRGNYGYTF. As DNA, the CDR3 is TGTGCCAGCAGTGAATACAGGGGTAACTATGGCTACACCTTC. The gene calls are TRBV2 and TRBJ1-2; 7 bases are shared with TRBD1. Germline V gene sequence: CDR1 SNHLY, CDR2 FYNNEI. V was pared by 2 bases and J by 1 base, with 1 base of the junction left unmatched. The CDR3 has 14 residues.

This clone appeared once. V usage is TRBV7-2 and J usage is TRBJ2-7, with D uncertain. The CDR3 sequence is 16 residues long. V was pared by 7 bases and J by 0 bases, with 19 bases between. The germline gives CDR1 SGHTA, CDR2 FQGNSA. The chain's CDR3 is CASILGPALSSYEQYF. The CDR3 nucleotides are TGTGCCAGCATCCTTGGCCCGGCGTTAAGCTCCTACGAGCAGTACTTC.

V usage is TRBV7-9 and J usage is TRBJ2-1; 11 bases map to TRBD2. Germline V gene sequence: CDR1 SEHNR, CDR2 FQNEAQ (reference sequence). The V segment lost 5 bases and the J segment 10 bases; nucleotides outside the gene matches: 10. The CDR3 totals 15 residues. The CDR3 loop reads CASSALAGGPQEQFF. The CDR3 nucleotides are TGTGCCAGCAGCGCCCTAGCGGGAGGCCCTCAAGAGCAGTTCTTC.

The chain links TRBV27 to TRBJ1-1, with 9 bases lining up with TRBD1. The CDR3 spans 18 residues. V lost 7 bases to trimming and J lost 5 bases; unmatched junction nucleotides: 20. The germline V gene encodes CDR1 MNHEY and CDR2 SMNVEV (reference sequence). The CDR3 DNA is TGTGCCAGCAAGAAGATAAGGACAGGGGAAGGCCCTATGACTGAAGCTTTCTTT. This gives the protein CASKKIRTGEGPMTEAFF.

The V gene is TRBV19, the J gene TRBJ1-2, with D tentatively TRBD1 (5 bases). In germline, CDR1 is LNHDA, CDR2 SQIVND (reference sequence). CDR3 size: 15 residues. Deletions cut 2 bases from V and 2 bases from J, with 12 bases between. CDR3 in DNA: TGTGCCAGTAGTATAAGTGGCGGGGGGAACTATGGCTACACCTTC. Its protein is CASSISGGGNYGYTF.

This chain connects TRBV5-1 to TRBJ2-3, with 7 bases fitting TRBD1. The germline V gene encodes CDR1 SGHRS and CDR2 YFSETQ. The CDR3 runs to 15 residues. V was pared by 0 bases and J by 6 bases, with 7 bases of the junction left unmatched. CDR3 in DNA: TGCGCCAGCAGCTTGGGACAGGGAGTAAGGGATACGCAGTATTTT. It specifies CASSLGQGVRDTQYF.

The chain joins TRBV7-3 to TRBJ2-7; no definite D call. The CDR3 consists of 13 residues. Germline CDR1 SGHTA, CDR2 FQGTGA. V was shortened by 5 bases and J by 1 base, with 9 bases between the two germline ends. CDR3 bases: TGTGCCAGCAGCCGAGGCAGGTCCTACGAGCAGTACTTC. It encodes CASSRGRSYEQYF. The variable domain in full, completed from reference TRBV7-3 and TRBJ2-7, reads GAGVSQTPSNKVTEKGKYVELRCDPISGHTALYWYRQSLGQGPEFLIYFQGTGAADDSGLPNDRFFAVRPEGSVSTLKIQRTERGDSAVYLCASSRGRSYEQYFGPGTRLTVT.

The rearrangement joins TRBV7-6 to TRBJ1-1; D ambiguous. In germline, CDR1 is SGHVS, CDR2 FNYEAQ. The CDR3 covers 13 residues. V was shortened by 0 bases and J by 1 base, with 3 bases between the two germline ends. The CDR3 loop is CASSLAENTEAFF. CDR3 sequence (DNA): TGTGCCAGCAGCTTAGCGGAGAACACTGAAGCTTTCTTT.

This clone was seen once. This rearrangement joins TRBV5-8 to TRBJ2-7; D remains ambiguous. The CDR3 extends over 14 amino acids. Germline assignment: CDR1 SGHTS and CDR2 YDEGEE. With 0 bases removed from V and 2 bases from J, the gap between germline ends came to 9 bases. The CDR3 here is CASSLAAGTYEQYF. DNA for the CDR3: TGTGCCAGCAGCTTGGCCGCCGGAACCTACGAGCAGTACTTC.